This T cell receptor beta chain was sequenced in a study of T cell responses to AZD1222 COVID-19 vaccine. Study-wide results and limits: Nearly half of the spike-specific TCRs reportedly recognize variant regions that carry no mutations. Just six AZD1222 recipients were seropositive at baseline. Donors were chiefly white British, with a greater number of females, and clonal diversity was perhaps underestimated. Repertoire sampling happened only post peak T cell response.

Germline V gene sequence: CDR1 LGHNA, CDR2 YSLEER. V lost 0 bases to trimming and J lost 2 bases; unmatched junction nucleotides: 6. The CDR3 extends over 16 amino acids. Notes on this clone: Its antigen is undetermined.

Sequenced by immunoSEQ multiplex PCR; TCRdb stores in-frame clones only, minus some. The table has around 99,000 clones, about 89% seen once. This receptor was obtained from an adult in good health. The rearrangement joins TRBV4-3 to TRBJ2-7, with 8 positions matching TRBD2. The sequencing used peripheral blood, collected on day 0 of AZD1222 vaccination. As DNA, the CDR3 is TGCGCCAGCAGCCAAGATCGAGGACTAGCCGCCTACGAGCAGTACTTC. Translation: CASSQDRGLAAYEQYF.